The 4 T cell receptor beta chains given below trace back to one sample, sequenced in a study of T-cell memory formation after mild COVID-19. From the 5' RACE reads, TCRdb called clonotypes with MiXCR, one entry per CDR3 protein. The sample records roughly 250,000 distinct CDR3 sequences, around 15% being singletons. Sample: PBMCs or a T cell subset sorted from them (not recorded which). Source of these receptors: a man aged 18 to 30 who had mild COVID-19 (a few samples of this study predate the infection). Cell type and time point are not known.

A few counts support this clonotype. The gene calls are TRBV30 and TRBJ2-5; 7 bases are shared with TRBD2. The CDR3 spans 12 residues. Trimming took 8 bases from V and 4 from J; bases not matched to a gene: 7. Germline assignment: CDR1 GTSNPN and CDR2 SVGIG (reference sequence). CDR3 bases: TGTGCCCTCACTCCGGGGGGAGAGACCCAGTACTTC. This gives the protein CALTPGGETQYF.

The rearrangement joins TRBV4-1 to TRBJ2-2; the match to TRBD1 covers 7 bases. Germline CDR1 reads MGHRA; CDR2 reads YSYEKL. J gave up 9 bases and V 4 bases, and 8 bases lay outside the gene matches. The CDR3 covers 14 residues. CDR3 DNA sequence: TGCGCCAGCAGCCGGGAACAGGGGATGTGGGAGCTGTTTTTT. Protein sequence: CASSREQGMWELFF.

This clonotype was seen a handful of times. V and J are TRBV6-5 and TRBJ2-7; D remains ambiguous. CDR1 MNHEY and CDR2 SVGAGI come from the germline V gene. The CDR3 has 14 residues. Trimming took off 6 bases at V and 1 base at J, with 13 bases between the two ends. The CDR3 DNA reads as TGTGCCAGCAGAAGACCGGGCCAATCCTACGAGCAGTACTTC. This codes for CASRRPGQSYEQYF.

This clonotype was observed a few times. The chain has TRBV7-8 and TRBJ2-7; 12 bases fit TRBD2. Germline CDR1 reads SGHVS; CDR2 reads FQNEAQ. V dropped 5 bases and J dropped 6; count of bases not matched to a gene: 14. CDR3 length: 17 residues. The CDR3 region is CASSRYALAGGRPEQYF. The CDR3 coding sequence is TGTGCCAGCAGCCGTTACGCTCTAGCGGGGGGGCGACCCGAGCAGTACTTC.